The 6 T cell receptor beta chains below come from one sample, sequenced in a study of CD8+CD57+ T cells in acquired aplastic anemia. It was patients with CD8+CD57+ cell expansion by flow cytometry who were chosen for sequencing. The TCR beta profiling, which covered VDJ combination and CDR3 sequence, was carried out using genomic DNA as the template. TCRdb reanalysed the reads using MiXCR and keeps one entry per CDR3 protein. Of some 200,000 distinct CDR3 sequences listed, roughly two thirds are singletons. The sequenced sample was sorted CD4+, CD8+, or CD8+CD57+ T cells (not recorded which) from PBMCs. The origin of the receptors is a human donor with aplastic anemia.

This chain joins TRBV15 and TRBJ1-4, with unresolved D. The length of the CDR3 is 14 residues. Trimming shortened V by 1 base and J by 8 bases, and 11 bases separated the two germline ends. The germline gives CDR1 LNHNV, CDR2 YYDKDF (reference sequence). The CDR3 protein is CATSRALEVEKLFF. CDR3 sequence (DNA): TGTGCCACCAGCAGAGCCCTAGAAGTGGAAAAACTGTTTTTT.

This rearrangement joins TRBV25-1 to TRBJ1-3, with D maybe TRBD1 (5 bases). The length of the CDR3 is 14 residues. The V end was cut by 1 base, the J end by 2 bases, with 6 bases between. Germline loops: CDR1 MGHDK, CDR2 SYGVNS. The CDR3 loop reads CASSESGAGNTIYF. CDR3 in DNA: TGTGCCAGCAGTGAATCGGGGGCTGGAAACACCATATATTTT.

The rearrangement links TRBV5-1 to TRBJ2-7; TRBD1 agrees at 7 bases. The germline CDR1 and CDR2 sequences are SGHRS and YFSETQ. Losses at the gene ends were 0 bases for V and 2 bases for J; bases not matched to a gene: 5. This CDR3 contains 15 residues. The CDR3 protein is CASSLGTGATYEQYF. DNA of the CDR3: TGCGCCAGCAGCTTGGGTACAGGGGCTACCTACGAGCAGTACTTC.

The rearrangement uses TRBV6-5 and TRBJ2-7; possibly TRBD2 for D (6 bases). Trimming took 5 bases from V and 3 from J, leaving 17 bases between them. The CDR3 runs to 15 residues. From germline, CDR1 is MNHEY and CDR2 SVGAGI. CDR3 loop: CASSKIAEPFYEQYF. DNA for the CDR3: TGTGCCAGCAGTAAGATAGCGGAACCCTTCTACGAGCAGTACTTC.

CDR3 loop: CAISEPGAEAFF. The DNA for the CDR3 is TGTGCCATCAGTGAACCTGGGGCTGAAGCTTTCTTT. The chain uses TRBV10-3 and TRBJ1-1; D not certain. Trimming cost V 3 bases and J 6 bases, with 8 bases left between them. From germline, CDR1 is ENHRY and CDR2 SYGVKD. This CDR3 is built from 12 residues.

CDR3 sequence reads: CASSKKDRSYEQYF. CDR3 coding DNA: TGCGCCAGCAGCAAGAAGGACAGATCTTACGAGCAGTACTTC. The rearrangement joins TRBV5-1 to TRBJ2-7, with D possibly being TRBD1 (6 bases). Germline V gene sequence: CDR1 SGHRS, CDR2 YFSETQ. This CDR3 contains 14 residues. V lost 4 bases and J lost 4, with 15 bases in between.